This T cell receptor beta chain was recovered during a study of cytomegalovirus exposure and HLA in healthy donors. 13 Jbeta primers and 60 Vbeta primers were used for the PCR. Libraries were prepared by immunoSEQ multiplex PCR; TCRdb keeps only in-frame clonotypes and omits some of them. The data contain 50,000 to 65,000 clones, around 72% of them seen just once; the ten biggest clones take up 51%. V was clipped by 5 bases and J by 0 bases, with 11 bases between them. CDR3 length: 13 residues. CDR1 is GTSNPN and CDR2 is SVGIG in the germline V gene (reference sequence). The sample taken for sequencing was PBMCs. The genes are TRBV30 and TRBJ2-7, with D maybe TRBD1 (5 bases). This receptor was obtained from a man over 45 in good health and CMV-seropositive. This CDR3 reads CAWARDYSYEQYF. In DNA, the CDR3 is TGTGCCTGGGCCAGGGATTACTCCTACGAGCAGTACTTC.